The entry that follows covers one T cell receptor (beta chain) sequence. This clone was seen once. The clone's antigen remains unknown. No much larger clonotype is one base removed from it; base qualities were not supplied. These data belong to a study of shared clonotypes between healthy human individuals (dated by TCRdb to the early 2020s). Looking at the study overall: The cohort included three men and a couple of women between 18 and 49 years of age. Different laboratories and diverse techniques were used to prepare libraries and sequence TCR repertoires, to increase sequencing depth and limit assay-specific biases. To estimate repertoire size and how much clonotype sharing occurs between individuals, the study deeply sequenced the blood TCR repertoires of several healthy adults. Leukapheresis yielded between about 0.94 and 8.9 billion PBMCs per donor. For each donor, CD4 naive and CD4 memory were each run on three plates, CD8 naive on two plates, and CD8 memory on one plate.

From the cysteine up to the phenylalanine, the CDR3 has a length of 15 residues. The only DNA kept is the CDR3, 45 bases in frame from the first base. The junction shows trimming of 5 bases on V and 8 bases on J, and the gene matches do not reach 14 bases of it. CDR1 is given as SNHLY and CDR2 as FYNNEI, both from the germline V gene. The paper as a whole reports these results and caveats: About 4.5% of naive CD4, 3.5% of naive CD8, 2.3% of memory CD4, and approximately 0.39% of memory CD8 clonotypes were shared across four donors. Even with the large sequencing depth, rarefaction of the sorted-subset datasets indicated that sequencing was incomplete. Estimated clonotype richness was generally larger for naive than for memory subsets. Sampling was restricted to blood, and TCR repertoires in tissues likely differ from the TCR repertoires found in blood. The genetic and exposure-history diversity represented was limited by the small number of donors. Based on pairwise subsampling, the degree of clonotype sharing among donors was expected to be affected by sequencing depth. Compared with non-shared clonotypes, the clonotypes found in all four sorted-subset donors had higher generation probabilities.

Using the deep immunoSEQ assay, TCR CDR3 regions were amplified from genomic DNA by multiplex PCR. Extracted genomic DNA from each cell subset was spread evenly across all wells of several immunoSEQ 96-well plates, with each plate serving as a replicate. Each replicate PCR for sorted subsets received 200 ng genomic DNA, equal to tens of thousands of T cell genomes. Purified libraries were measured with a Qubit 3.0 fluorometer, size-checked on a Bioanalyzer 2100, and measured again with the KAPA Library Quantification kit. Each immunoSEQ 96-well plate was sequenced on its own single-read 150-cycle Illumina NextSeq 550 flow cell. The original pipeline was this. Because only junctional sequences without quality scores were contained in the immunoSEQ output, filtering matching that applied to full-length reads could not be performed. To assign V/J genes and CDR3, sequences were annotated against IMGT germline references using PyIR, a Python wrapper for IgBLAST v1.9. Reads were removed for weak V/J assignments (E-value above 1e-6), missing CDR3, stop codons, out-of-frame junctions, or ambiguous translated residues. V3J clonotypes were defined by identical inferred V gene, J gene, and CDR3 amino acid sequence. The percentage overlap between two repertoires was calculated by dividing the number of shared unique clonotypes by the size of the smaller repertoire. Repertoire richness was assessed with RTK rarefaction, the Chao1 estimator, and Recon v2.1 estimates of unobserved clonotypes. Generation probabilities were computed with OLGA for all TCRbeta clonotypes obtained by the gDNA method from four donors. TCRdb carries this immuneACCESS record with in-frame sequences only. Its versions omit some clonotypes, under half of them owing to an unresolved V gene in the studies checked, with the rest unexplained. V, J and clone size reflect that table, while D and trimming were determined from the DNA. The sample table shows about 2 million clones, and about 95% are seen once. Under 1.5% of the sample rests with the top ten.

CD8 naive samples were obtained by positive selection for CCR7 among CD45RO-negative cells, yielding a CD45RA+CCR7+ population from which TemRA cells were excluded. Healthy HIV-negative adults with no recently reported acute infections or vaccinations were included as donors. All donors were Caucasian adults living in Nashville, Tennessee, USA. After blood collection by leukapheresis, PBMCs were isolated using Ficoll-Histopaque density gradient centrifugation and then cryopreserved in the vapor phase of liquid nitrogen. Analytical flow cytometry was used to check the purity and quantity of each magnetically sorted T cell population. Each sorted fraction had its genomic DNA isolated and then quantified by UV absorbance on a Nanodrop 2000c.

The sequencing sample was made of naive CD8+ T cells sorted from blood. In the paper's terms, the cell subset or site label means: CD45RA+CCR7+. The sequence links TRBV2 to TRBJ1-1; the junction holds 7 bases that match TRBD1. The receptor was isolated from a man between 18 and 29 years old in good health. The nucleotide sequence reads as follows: TGTGCCAGCAGTCATTCGACAGGGTCCCCTGGGGAAGCTTTCTTT. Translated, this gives CASSHSTGSPGEAFF.